The clone carrying this T cell receptor beta chain was counted a single time. This sample is drawn from a study of control samples from healthy donors and cancer patients. The germline V gene has CDR1 MNHNS and CDR2 SASEGT. This CDR3 has 15 amino acids. V lost 2 bases to trimming and J lost 6 bases, with 17 bases between them. Libraries were prepared by immunoSEQ multiplex PCR; TCRdb keeps only in-frame clonotypes and omits some of them. The sample holds tens of thousands of clones, 85% to 95% seen once. The sequence was obtained from a man aged 30 to 45 in good health. Sequencing was performed on blood. This chain joins TRBV6-1 and TRBJ2-7; a possible D gene is TRBD1 (5 bases). CDR3 loop: CASSESRQPSREQYF. The CDR3, as DNA: TGTGCCAGCAGTGAAAGCAGACAGCCATCCCGCGAGCAGTACTTC.